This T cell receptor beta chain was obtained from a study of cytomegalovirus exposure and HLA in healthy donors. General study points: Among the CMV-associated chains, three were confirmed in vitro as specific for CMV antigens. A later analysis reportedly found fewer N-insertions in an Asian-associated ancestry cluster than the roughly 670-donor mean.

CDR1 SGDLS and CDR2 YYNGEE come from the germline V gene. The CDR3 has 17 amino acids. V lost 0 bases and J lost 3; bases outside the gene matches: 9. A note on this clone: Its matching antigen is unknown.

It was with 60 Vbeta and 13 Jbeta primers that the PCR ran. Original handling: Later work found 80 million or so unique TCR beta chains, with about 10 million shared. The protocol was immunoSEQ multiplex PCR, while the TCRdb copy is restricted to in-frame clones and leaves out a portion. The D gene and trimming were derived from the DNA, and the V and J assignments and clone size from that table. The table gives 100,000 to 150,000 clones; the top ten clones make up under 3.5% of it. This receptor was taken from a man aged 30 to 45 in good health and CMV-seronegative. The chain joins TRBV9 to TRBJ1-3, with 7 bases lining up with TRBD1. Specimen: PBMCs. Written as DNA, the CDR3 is TGTGCCAGCAGCGTAGCAGACAGGGCGAAAAGTGGAAACACCATATATTTT. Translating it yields CASSVADRAKSGNTIYF.